This TCR beta chain stems from a study of beta chain features in type 1 diabetes. Notes on the study in general: Whether TCRB rearrangement is influenced by HLA type was left unresolved in this analysis. Naive, central memory and regulatory TCRB repertoires appeared more similar among patients than healthy donors.

Remarks on this clone: The antigen remains unidentified.

There are 14 residues in the CDR3. CDR1 SQVTM and CDR2 ANQGSEA come from the germline V gene. The V and J ends lost 7 bases and 12 bases, in that order; junction bases with no gene match: 18. The study reverse transcribed the entire isolated RNA, so it sequenced expressed TCRB transcripts. Sequenced by immunoSEQ multiplex PCR; TCRdb stores in-frame clones only, minus some. The table lists fewer than 200,000 clones, 13% of them singletons, with roughly 0.6% in the top ten. A single heparinised blood sample, averaging approximately 0.12 L, was obtained per donor. The authors obtained over 95% purity in all sorted populations.

V and J are TRBV29-1 and TRBJ1-1; 9 bases fit TRBD1. The sequence was obtained from a woman younger than 35 in good health. Specimen: central memory CD4+ T cells from blood. DNA of the CDR3: TGCAGCGGCTCATTGGGGGGACAGGGAGGGAAAACTTTCTTT. Amino acids: CSGSLGGQGGKTFF.